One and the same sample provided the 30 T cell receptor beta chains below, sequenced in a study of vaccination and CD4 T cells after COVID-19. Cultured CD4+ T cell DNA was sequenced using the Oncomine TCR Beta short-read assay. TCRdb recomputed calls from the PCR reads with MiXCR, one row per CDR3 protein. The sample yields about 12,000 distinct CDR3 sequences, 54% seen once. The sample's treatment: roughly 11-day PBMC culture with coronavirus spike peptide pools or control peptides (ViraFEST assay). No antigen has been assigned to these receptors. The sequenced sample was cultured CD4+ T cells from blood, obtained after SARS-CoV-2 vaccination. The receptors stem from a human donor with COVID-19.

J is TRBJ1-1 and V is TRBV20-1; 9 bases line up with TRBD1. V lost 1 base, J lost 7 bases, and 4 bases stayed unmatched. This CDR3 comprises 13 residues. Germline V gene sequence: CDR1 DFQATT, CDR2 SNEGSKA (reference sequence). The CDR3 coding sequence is TGCAGTGCTAGAGGACAGGGGGTCAATGAAGCTTTCTTT. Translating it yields CSARGQGVNEAFF.

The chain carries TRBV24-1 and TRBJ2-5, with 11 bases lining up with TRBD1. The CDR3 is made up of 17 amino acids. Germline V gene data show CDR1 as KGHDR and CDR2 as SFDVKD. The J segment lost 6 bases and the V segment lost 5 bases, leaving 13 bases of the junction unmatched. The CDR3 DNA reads TGTGCCACCAGTGGAGAAGGGGGGACAGGGGGTCAGCAGACCCAGTACTTC. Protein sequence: CATSGEGGTGGQQTQYF.

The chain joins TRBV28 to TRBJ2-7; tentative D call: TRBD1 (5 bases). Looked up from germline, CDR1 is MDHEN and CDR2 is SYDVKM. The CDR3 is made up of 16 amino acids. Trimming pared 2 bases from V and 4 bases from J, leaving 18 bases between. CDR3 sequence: CASSLVGAATPYEQYF. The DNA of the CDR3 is TGTGCCAGCAGTTTAGTTGGGGCAGCGACGCCTTACGAGCAGTACTTC.

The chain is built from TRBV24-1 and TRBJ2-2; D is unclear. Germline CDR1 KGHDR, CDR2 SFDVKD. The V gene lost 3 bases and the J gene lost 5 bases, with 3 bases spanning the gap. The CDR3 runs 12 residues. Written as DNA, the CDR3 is TGTGCCACCAGTGATGCAACCGGGGAGCTGTTTTTT. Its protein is CATSDATGELFF.

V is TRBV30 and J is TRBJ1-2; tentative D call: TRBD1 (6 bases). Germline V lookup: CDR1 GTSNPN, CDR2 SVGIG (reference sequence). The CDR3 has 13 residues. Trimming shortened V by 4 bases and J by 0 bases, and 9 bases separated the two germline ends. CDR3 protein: CAWTQGANYGYTF. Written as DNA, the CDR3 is TGTGCCTGGACACAGGGAGCTAACTATGGCTACACCTTC. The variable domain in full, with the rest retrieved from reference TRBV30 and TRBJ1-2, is SQTIHQWPATLVQPVGSPLSLECTVEGTSNPNLYWYRQAAGRGLQLLFYSVGIGQISSEVPQNLSASRPQDRQFILSSKKLLLSDSGFYLCAWTQGANYGYTFGSGTRLTVV.

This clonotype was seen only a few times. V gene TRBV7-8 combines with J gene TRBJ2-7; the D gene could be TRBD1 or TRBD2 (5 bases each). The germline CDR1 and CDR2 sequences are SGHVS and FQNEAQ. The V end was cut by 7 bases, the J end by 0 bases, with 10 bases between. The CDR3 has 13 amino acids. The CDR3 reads CASTRGRSYEQYF. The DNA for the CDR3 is TGTGCCAGCACCCGGGGCCGCTCCTACGAGCAGTACTTC.

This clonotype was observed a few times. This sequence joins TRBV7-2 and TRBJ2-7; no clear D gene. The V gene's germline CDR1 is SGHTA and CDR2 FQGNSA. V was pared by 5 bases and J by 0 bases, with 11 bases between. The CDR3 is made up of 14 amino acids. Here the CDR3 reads CASSAGDISYEQYF. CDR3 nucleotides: TGTGCCAGCAGCGCAGGTGACATCTCCTACGAGCAGTACTTC. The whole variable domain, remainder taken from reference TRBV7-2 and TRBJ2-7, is GAGVSQSPSNKVTEKGKDVELRCDPISGHTALYWYRQSLGQGLEFLIYFQGNSAPDKSGLPSDRFSAERTGGSVSTLTIQRTQQEDSAVYLCASSAGDISYEQYFGPGTRLTVT.

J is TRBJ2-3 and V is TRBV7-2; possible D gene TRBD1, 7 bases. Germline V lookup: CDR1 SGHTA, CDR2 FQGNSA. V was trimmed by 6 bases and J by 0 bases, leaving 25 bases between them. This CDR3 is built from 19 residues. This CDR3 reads CASRGTGDRVYSSTDTQYF. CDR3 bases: TGTGCCAGCAGAGGGACGGGAGACAGGGTATATTCTAGCACAGATACGCAGTATTTT.

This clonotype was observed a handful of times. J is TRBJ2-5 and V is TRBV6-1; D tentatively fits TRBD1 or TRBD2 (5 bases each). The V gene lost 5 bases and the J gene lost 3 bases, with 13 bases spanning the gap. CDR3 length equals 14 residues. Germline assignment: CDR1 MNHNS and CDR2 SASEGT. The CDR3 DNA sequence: TGTGCCAGCAGTCGAACCGGGACCAAAGAGACCCAGTACTTC. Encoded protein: CASSRTGTKETQYF.

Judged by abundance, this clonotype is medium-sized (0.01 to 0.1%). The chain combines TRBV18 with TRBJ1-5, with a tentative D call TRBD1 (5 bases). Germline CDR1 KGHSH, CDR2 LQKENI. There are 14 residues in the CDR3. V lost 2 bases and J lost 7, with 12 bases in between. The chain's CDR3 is CASSPGGVYQPQHF. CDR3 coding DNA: TGTGCCAGCTCACCAGGGGGAGTATACCAGCCCCAGCATTTT.

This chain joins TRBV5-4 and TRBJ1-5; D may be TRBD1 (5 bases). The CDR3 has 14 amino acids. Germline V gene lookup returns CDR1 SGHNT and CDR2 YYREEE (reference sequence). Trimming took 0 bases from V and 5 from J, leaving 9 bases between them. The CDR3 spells CASSLAGLHQPQHF. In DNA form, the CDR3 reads TGTGCCAGCAGCTTGGCGGGGCTACATCAGCCCCAGCATTTT.

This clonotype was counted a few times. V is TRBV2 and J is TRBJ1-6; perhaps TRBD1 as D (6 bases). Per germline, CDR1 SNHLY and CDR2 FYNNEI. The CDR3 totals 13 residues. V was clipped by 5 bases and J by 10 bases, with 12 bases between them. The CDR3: CASSTAGESPLHF. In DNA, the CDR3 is TGTGCCAGCAGTACCGCAGGGGAGTCACCCCTCCACTTT.

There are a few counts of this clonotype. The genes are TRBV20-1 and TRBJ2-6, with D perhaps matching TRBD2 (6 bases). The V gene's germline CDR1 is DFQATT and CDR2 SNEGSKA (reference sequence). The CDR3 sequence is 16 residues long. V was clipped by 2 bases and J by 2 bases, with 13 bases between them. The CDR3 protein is CSARPGGDAGANVLTF. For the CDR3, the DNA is TGCAGTGCTAGACCCGGCGGGGACGCTGGGGCCAACGTCCTGACTTTC.

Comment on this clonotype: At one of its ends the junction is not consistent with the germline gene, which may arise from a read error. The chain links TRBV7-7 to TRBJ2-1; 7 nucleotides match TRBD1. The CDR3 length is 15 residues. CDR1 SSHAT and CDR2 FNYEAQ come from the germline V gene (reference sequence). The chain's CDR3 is CASSLRGTADNEQFF. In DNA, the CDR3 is TGTGCTAGCAGCTTAAGGGGGACAGCGGATAATGAGCAGTTCTTC.

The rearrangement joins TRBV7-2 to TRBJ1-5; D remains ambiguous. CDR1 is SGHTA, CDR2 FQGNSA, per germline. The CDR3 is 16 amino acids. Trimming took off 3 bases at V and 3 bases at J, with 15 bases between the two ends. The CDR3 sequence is CASSFVPGSSNQPQHF. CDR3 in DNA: TGTGCCAGCAGCTTTGTACCGGGTTCGTCCAATCAGCCCCAGCATTTT.

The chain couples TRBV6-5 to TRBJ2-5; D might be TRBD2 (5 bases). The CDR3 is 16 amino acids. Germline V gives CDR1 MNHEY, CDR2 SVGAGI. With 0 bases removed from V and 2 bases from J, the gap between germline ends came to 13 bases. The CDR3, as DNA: TGTGCCAGCAGTTACTCCGTGGGAAGGAGGCAAGAGACCCAGTACTTC. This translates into CASSYSVGRRQETQYF.

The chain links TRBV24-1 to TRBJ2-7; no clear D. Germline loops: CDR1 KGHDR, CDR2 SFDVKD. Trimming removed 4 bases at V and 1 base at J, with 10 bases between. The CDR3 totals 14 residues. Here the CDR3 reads CATSDSDQSYEQYF. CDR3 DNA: TGTGCCACCAGTGACAGCGATCAGTCCTACGAGCAGTACTTC.

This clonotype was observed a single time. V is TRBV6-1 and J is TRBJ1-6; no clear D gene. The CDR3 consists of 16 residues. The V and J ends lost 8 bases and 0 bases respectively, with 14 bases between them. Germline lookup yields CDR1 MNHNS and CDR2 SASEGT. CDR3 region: CASAPTPSSYNSPLHF. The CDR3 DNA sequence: TGTGCCAGCGCTCCCACCCCCAGCTCCTATAATTCACCCCTCCACTTT.

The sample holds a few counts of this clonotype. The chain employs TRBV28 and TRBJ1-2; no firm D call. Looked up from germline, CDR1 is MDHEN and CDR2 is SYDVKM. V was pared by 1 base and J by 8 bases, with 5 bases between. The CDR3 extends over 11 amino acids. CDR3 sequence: CASSLLNGYTF. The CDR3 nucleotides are TGTGCCAGCAGTTTATTAAACGGCTACACCTTC.

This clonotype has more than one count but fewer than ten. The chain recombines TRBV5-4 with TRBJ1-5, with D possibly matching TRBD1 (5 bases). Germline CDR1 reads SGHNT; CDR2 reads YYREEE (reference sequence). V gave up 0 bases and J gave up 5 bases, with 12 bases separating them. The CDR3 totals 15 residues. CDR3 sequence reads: CASSLGPTGDQPQHF. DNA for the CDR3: TGTGCCAGCAGCTTGGGACCAACGGGGGATCAGCCCCAGCATTTT.

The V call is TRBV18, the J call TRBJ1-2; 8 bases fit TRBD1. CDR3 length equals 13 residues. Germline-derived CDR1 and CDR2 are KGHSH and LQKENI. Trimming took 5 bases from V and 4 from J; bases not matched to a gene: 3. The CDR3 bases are TGTGCCAGCTCAGATGGACAGGGCTATGGCTACACCTTC. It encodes CASSDGQGYGYTF.

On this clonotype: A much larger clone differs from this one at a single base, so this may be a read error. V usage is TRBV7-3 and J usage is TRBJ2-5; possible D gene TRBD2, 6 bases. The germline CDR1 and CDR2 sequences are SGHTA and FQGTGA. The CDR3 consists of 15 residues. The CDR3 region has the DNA TGTGCCAACAGCTTACTGCGGGGTCCACGGGAGACCCAGTACTTC. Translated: CANSLLRGPRETQYF. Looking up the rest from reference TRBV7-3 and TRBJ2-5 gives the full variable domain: GAGVSQTPSNKVTEKGKYVELRCDPISGHTALYWYRQSLGQGPEFLIYFQGTGAADDSGLPNDRFFAVRPEGSVSTLKIQRTERGDSAVYLCANSLLRGPRETQYFGPGTRLLVL.

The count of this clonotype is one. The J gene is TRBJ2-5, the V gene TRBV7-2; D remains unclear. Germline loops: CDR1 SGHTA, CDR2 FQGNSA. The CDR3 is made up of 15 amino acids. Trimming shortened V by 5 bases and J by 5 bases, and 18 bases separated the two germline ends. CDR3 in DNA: TGTGCCAGCAGCACCGCACGAGGCGTGGGCGAGACCCAGTACTTC. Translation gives CASSTARGVGETQYF.

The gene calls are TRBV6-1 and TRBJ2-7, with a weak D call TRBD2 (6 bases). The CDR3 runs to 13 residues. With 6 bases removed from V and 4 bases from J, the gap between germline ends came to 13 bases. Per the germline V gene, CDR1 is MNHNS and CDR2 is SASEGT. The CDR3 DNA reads TGTGCCAGCAGGCCTACGGCGGGGTACGAGCAGTACTTC. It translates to CASRPTAGYEQYF.

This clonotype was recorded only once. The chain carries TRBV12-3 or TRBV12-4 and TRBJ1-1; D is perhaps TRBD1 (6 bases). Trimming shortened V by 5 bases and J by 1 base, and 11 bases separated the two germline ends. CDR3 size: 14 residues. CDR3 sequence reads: CASSPGQRNTEAFF. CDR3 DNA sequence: TGTGCCAGCAGTCCCGGACAGAGGAACACTGAAGCTTTCTTT.

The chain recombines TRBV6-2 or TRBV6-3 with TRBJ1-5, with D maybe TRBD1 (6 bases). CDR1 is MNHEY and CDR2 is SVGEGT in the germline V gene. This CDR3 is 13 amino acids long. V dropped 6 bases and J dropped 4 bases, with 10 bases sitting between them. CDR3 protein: CASRITGNQPQHF. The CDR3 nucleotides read TGTGCCAGCAGAATAACAGGGAATCAGCCCCAGCATTTT.

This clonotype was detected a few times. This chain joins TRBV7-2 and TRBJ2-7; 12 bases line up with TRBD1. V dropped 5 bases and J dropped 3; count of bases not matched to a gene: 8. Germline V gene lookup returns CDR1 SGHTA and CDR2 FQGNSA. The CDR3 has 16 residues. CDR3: CASSVGTGGVFYEQYF. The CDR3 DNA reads TGTGCCAGCAGCGTCGGGACAGGGGGCGTCTTCTACGAGCAGTACTTC.

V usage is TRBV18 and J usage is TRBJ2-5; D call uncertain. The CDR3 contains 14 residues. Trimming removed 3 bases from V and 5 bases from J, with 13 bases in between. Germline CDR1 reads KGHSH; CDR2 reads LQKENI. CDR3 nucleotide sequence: TGTGCCAGCTCACCGAGTAAAGTAATGGAGACCCAGTACTTC. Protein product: CASSPSKVMETQYF.

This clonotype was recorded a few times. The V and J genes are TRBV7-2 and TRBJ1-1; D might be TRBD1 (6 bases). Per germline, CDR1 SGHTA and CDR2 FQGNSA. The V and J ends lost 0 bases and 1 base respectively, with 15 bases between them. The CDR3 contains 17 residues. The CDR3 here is CASSLALGQGPNTEAFF. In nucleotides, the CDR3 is TGTGCCAGCAGCTTAGCGTTGGGACAAGGACCGAACACTGAAGCTTTCTTT.

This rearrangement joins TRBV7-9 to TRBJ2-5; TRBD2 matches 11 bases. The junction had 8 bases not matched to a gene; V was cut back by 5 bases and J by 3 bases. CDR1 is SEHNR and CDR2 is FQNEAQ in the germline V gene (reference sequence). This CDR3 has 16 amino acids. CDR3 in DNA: TGTGCCAGCAGCGCAGGGACTAGCGGACAGAAAGAGACCCAGTACTTC. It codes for CASSAGTSGQKETQYF.